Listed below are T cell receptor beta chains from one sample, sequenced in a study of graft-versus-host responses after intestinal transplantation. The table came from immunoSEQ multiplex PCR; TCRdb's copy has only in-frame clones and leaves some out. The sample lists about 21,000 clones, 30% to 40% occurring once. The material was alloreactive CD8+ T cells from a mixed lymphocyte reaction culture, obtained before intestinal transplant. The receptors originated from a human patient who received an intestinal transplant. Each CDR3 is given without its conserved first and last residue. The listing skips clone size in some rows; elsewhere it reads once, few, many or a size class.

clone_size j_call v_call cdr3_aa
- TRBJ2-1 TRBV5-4 ASSFHGSYNEQF
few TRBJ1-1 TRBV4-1 ASSQVSGAGEAF
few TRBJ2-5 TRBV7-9 ASSLGAYNQETQY
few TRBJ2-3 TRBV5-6 ASSFFGSSTDTQY
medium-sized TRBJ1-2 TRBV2 ASRVDHGYT
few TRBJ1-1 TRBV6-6 ASSYSVTEAF
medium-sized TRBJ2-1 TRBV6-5 ASSSERGSDEQF
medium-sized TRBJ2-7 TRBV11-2 ASSLGQGGFYHYEQY
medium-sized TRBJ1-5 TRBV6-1 ASSEWGYGNQPQH
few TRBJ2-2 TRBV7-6 ASSLVGESGELF
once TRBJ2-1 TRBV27 ASSRGYYNEQF
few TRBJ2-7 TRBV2 ASSEWTGNSYEQY
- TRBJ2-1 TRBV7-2 ASSPFRERQEQF
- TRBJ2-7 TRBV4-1 ASSQQTGTIYEQY
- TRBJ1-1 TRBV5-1 ASSLEKGSRAARTEAF
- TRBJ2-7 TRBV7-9 ASSLAVGGTTYEQY
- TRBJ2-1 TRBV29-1 SVEGQYNEQF
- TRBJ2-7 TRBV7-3 ASSLTGGSPYEQY
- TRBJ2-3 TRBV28 ASSFSGSTDTQY
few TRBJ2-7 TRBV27 ASSYGGGYEQY
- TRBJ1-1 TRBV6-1 ASLLSEGRTEAF
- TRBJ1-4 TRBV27 ASSFGLREKLF
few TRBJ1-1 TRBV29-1 SVEVNTEAF
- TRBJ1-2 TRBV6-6 ASSYSSVYYGYT
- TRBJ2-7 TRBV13 ASSSRTSGRAEAVYEQY
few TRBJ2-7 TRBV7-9 ASSLLLQSEQY
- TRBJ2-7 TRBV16 ASSHATVGEQY
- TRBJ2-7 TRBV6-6 ASSSEGLIYEQY
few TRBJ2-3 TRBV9 ASSVGLASTDTQY
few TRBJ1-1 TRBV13 ASSPTGGYTEAF
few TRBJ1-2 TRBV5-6 ASSLGVGGGYT
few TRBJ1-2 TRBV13 ASSLGRDIYGYT
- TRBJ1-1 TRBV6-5 ASTENTEAF
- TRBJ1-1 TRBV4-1 ASSQGSHTEAF
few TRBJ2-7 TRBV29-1 SVEGSGVRPYEQY
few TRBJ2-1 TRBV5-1 ASSLAGVGNEQF
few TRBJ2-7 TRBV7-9 AGSGGISYEQY
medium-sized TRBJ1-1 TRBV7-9 ASSPPKSLTEAF
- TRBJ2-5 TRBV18 ASSGSEETQY
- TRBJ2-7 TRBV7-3 ASSQATGYEQY
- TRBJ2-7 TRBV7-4 ASSLRQGLGYEQY
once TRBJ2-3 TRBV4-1 ASSQLDREGDTQY
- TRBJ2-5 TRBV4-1 ASSQVYKVETQY
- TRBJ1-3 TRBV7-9 ASRGPGLGRGLNTIY
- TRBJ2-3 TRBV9 ASSVGSASTDTQY
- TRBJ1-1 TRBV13 ANTPDRGGTEAF
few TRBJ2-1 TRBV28 ASSLFGGVHHNEQF
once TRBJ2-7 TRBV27 ASSLIGSSYEQY
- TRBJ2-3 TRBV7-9 ASSSAASSTDTQY
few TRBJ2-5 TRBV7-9 ASSLPGTPRETQY
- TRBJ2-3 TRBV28 ASSSDRASTDTQY